This T cell receptor (beta chain) was captured in a study of blood T cell repertoires in COVID-19. Overall study: The United States, Italy and Spain were the sources of the acute and convalescent COVID-19 samples. PBMCs, B-cell-depleted T cells, or T cells were the source of the cDNA or gDNA that made up the material.

Germline CDR1 and CDR2: KGHSH and LQKENI. CDR3 length equals 14 residues. V was pared by 4 bases and J by 8 bases, with 7 bases of the junction left unmatched. Authors' data handling: Amplification of reference gene primers provided the estimated nucleated cell counts. Measured with immunoSEQ multiplex PCR; TCRdb has only the in-frame clones, and not every one. Clonal size and the V and J genes are those of that table, whereas D and trimming came from the DNA. The top ten hold roughly a tenth of the sample, which has about 210,000 clones, approximately 81% seen once. Seattle's enrolled individuals joined amid active infection and were then monitored longitudinally.

The V call is TRBV18, the J call TRBJ2-1, with 8 bases aligning to TRBD2. Material for sequencing was peripheral blood. The TCR comes from an elderly woman with COVID-19, enrolled during active disease. The CDR3 here is CASSLSGGGHEQFF. The CDR3 nucleotides are TGTGCCAGCTCACTCTCCGGGGGGGGCCATGAGCAGTTCTTC. Full variable domain (remainder filled in from reference TRBV18 and TRBJ2-1): NAGVMQNPRHLVRRRGQEARLRCSPMKGHSHVYWYRQLPEEGLKFMVYLQKENIIDESGMPKERFSAEFPKEGPSILRIQQVVRGDSAAYFCASSLSGGGHEQFFGPGTRLTVL.